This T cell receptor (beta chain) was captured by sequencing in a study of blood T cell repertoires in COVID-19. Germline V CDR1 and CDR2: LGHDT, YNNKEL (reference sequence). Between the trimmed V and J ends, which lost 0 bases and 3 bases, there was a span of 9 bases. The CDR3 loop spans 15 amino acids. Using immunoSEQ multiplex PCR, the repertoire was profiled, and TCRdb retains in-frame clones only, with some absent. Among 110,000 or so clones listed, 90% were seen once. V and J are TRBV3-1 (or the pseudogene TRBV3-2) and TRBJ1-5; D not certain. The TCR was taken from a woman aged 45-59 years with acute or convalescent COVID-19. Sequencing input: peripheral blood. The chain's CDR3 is CASSQDRRANQPQHF. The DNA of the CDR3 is TGTGCCAGCAGCCAAGATAGGCGGGCCAATCAGCCCCAGCATTTT.